The 32 T cell receptor beta chains in this list originate from one sample, sequenced in a study of cytomegalovirus exposure and HLA in healthy donors. Vbeta (60) and Jbeta (13) primers were used in the PCR. Only in-frame clones appear in the TCRdb table, and some are missing; sequencing was by immunoSEQ multiplex PCR. The sample gives around 95,000 clones, approximately 79% of which show up once; roughly 1.8% is in the top ten. The sample taken for sequencing was PBMCs. Receptor source: a male donor in good health and CMV-seronegative.

This clone was counted between two and nine times. The chain is built from TRBV2 and TRBJ1-3; the D is unclear. V was cut by 5 bases and J by 6 bases, with 8 bases left in between. The CDR3 runs to 12 residues. Germline V gene sequence: CDR1 SNHLY, CDR2 FYNNEI. The CDR3 sequence: CASSLGINTIYF. The CDR3 nucleotides read TGTGCCAGCAGTCTAGGTATAAACACCATATATTTT.

The chain recombines TRBV6-6 with TRBJ1-2; 9 bases align to TRBD1. J lost 6 bases, V lost 6 bases, and 5 bases had no gene match. Germline lookup yields CDR1 MNHNY and CDR2 SVGAGI (reference sequence). The CDR3 is made up of 13 amino acids. The CDR3 sequence: CASRLTGGDGYTF. CDR3 nucleotides: TGTGCCAGCAGGCTCACAGGGGGCGATGGCTACACCTTC.

The chain recombines TRBV6-1 with TRBJ2-5; TRBD2 agrees at 10 bases. Germline V CDR1 and CDR2: MNHNS, SASEGT. V shed 7 bases, J shed 8 bases, and the junction held 13 bases outside the gene matches. This CDR3 has 15 amino acids. As DNA, the CDR3 is TGTGCCAGCACCCTACTAGCGGGAACCCATGTAACCCAGTACTTC. This gives the protein CASTLLAGTHVTQYF.

This sequence joins TRBV9 and TRBJ2-7, with TRBD1 matching over 9 bases. The V gene end was trimmed by 4 bases and the J gene end by 9 bases; junction bases not matched to a gene: 8. Germline values: CDR1 SGDLS, CDR2 YYNGEE. The CDR3 totals 13 residues. This chain's CDR3 is CASSSPGTGPQYF. The CDR3 coding sequence is TGTGCCAGCAGCTCACCCGGGACAGGGCCGCAGTACTTC.

The chain combines TRBV13 with TRBJ2-1; maybe TRBD2 (6 bases). Germline V CDR1 and CDR2: PRHDT, FYEKMQ (reference sequence). This CDR3 spans 15 amino acids. The V end lost 5 bases, the J end lost 7 bases, and 18 bases lay between the germline ends. DNA for the CDR3: TGTGCCAGCAGCCCGGGAGAGGGCCTAGTAAATGAGCAGTTCTTC. It is translated as CASSPGEGLVNEQFF.

In this sample, this clone turned up once. The rearrangement joins TRBV5-6 to TRBJ2-7, with TRBD2 identical over 8 bases. CDR3 length equals 15 residues. The germline gives CDR1 SGHDT, CDR2 YYEEEE. V was pared by 4 bases and J by 4 bases, with 10 bases of the junction left unmatched. CDR3 residues: CASSPGTRDVYEQYF. For the CDR3, the DNA is TGTGCCAGCAGCCCCGGGACTAGAGATGTTTACGAGCAGTACTTC.

The rearrangement links TRBV9 to TRBJ2-7, with a tentative D call TRBD1 (5 bases). The CDR3 totals 14 residues. Germline CDR1 reads SGDLS; CDR2 reads YYNGEE. V dropped 0 bases and J dropped 2 bases, with 9 bases sitting between them. This CDR3 reads CASSVEAGTYEQYF. As DNA, the CDR3 is TGTGCCAGCAGCGTAGAGGCAGGGACCTACGAGCAGTACTTC.

The chain couples TRBV27 to TRBJ2-6; D is uncertain. V lost 5 bases to trimming and J lost 1 base, with 9 bases between them. This CDR3 contains 15 residues. Germline V CDR1 and CDR2: MNHEY, SMNVEV (reference sequence). The CDR3 DNA sequence: TGTGCCAGCAGTCTAGGATATTCTGGGGCCAACGTCCTGACTTTC. Translating gives CASSLGYSGANVLTF.

The V and J genes are TRBV9 and TRBJ2-3, with D unresolved. Germline CDR1 and CDR2: SGDLS and YYNGEE. There are 17 residues in the CDR3. The V end lost 4 bases, the J end lost 0 bases, and 18 bases lay between the germline ends. The CDR3 protein is CASSLPRGGVSTDTQYF. In DNA, the CDR3 is TGTGCCAGCAGCCTTCCAAGAGGTGGCGTTAGCACAGATACGCAGTATTTT.

J is TRBJ2-3 and V is TRBV29-1, with TRBD2 matching over 9 bases. The CDR3 has 15 residues. V dropped 4 bases and J dropped 4; count of bases not matched to a gene: 9. Germline V CDR1 and CDR2: SQVTM, ANQGSEA. CDR3 in amino acids: CSVVPGGRVPDTQYF. Here the CDR3 DNA reads TGCAGCGTTGTGCCCGGCGGGAGGGTGCCAGATACGCAGTATTTT.

This clone showed up just once. V and J are TRBV30 and TRBJ2-7; 10 bases agree with TRBD1. Germline V gene data show CDR1 as GTSNPN and CDR2 as SVGIG (reference sequence). The CDR3 loop spans 16 amino acids. J lost 5 bases, V lost 3 bases, and 13 bases had no gene match. DNA for the CDR3: TGTGCCTGGAGACGGGCCCTGACAGGGGGCAGGGACGAGCAGTACTTC. Translating gives CAWRRALTGGRDEQYF.

This chain links TRBV2 with TRBJ2-3, with TRBD1 identical over 7 bases. V was pared by 6 bases and J by 2 bases, with 8 bases of the junction left unmatched. This CDR3 region has 15 residues. Germline assignment: CDR1 SNHLY and CDR2 FYNNEI. The CDR3 reads CASSADRVFTDTQYF. CDR3 coding DNA: TGTGCCAGCAGCGCCGACAGGGTCTTCACAGATACGCAGTATTTT.

The chain has TRBV5-1 and TRBJ1-1; maybe TRBD1 (6 bases). The V gene lost 4 bases and the J gene lost 3 bases, with 13 bases spanning the gap. The CDR3 is made up of 14 amino acids. CDR1 and CDR2 (germline): SGHRS, YFSETQ. This chain's CDR3 is CASSEGGSDTEAFF. CDR3 coding DNA: TGCGCCAGCAGCGAAGGGGGTAGCGACACTGAAGCTTTCTTT.

In regard to this clone: Other DNA variants within this sample encode the same CDR3. This sequence joins TRBV5-4 and TRBJ2-5, with 9 positions matching TRBD1. The CDR3 extends over 15 amino acids. Germline CDR1 SGHNT, CDR2 YYREEE (reference sequence). The V segment lost 4 bases and the J segment 2 bases; nucleotides outside the gene matches: 6. This chain's CDR3 is CASSLPGQGQETQYF. The CDR3 bases are TGTGCCAGCAGCCTGCCGGGACAGGGACAAGAGACCCAGTACTTC.

The chain links TRBV18 to TRBJ2-5; 10 bases agree with TRBD2. Trimming took 4 bases from V and 4 from J; bases not matched to a gene: 9. This CDR3 has 16 residues. The germline V gene has CDR1 KGHSH and CDR2 LQKENI. CDR3 sequence (DNA): TGTGCCAGCTCACGTCCTAGCGGGAGACCAACAGAGACCCAGTACTTC. Amino acids: CASSRPSGRPTETQYF.

This clone was recorded many times. This rearrangement joins TRBV2 to TRBJ1-5, with D tentatively TRBD1 (6 bases). The V gene lost 6 bases and the J gene lost 0 bases, with 6 bases spanning the gap. Per germline, CDR1 SNHLY and CDR2 FYNNEI. CDR3 length: 13 amino acids. CDR3 protein: CASRDSSNQPQHF. The DNA of the CDR3 is TGTGCCAGCAGGGACAGTAGCAATCAGCCCCAGCATTTT.

The chain recombines TRBV27 with TRBJ2-7; 7 positions agree with TRBD1. Per the germline V gene, CDR1 is MNHEY and CDR2 is SMNVEV (reference sequence). The CDR3 length is 15 residues. V gave up 4 bases and J gave up 0 bases; unmatched junction bases: 6. CDR3: CASSSGTAVSYEQYF. The CDR3 DNA reads TGTGCCAGCAGTTCCGGGACAGCAGTCTCCTACGAGCAGTACTTC.

V gene TRBV29-1 combines with J gene TRBJ2-1; D unresolved. The V and J ends lost 2 bases and 8 bases respectively, with 7 bases between them. CDR1 and CDR2 (germline): SQVTM, ANQGSEA. The CDR3 has 11 amino acids. The CDR3: CSVENGHEQFF. In DNA, the CDR3 is TGCAGCGTTGAAAATGGCCATGAGCAGTTCTTC.

The chain recombines TRBV19 with TRBJ1-1, with 8 nucleotides matching TRBD1. Germline values: CDR1 LNHDA, CDR2 SQIVND (reference sequence). The CDR3 covers 12 residues. The J segment lost 5 bases and the V segment lost 8 bases, leaving 4 bases of the junction unmatched. CDR3 region: CASRTGFTEAFF. The CDR3 nucleotides read TGTGCCAGTCGGACAGGGTTTACTGAAGCTTTCTTT.

This clone was seen a few times. The V gene is TRBV30, the J gene TRBJ1-3; TRBD1 matches 7 bases. There are 14 residues in the CDR3. Germline trimming cut 2 bases from V and 2 bases from J; bases unmatched to any gene: 3. CDR1 GTSNPN and CDR2 SVGIG come from the germline V gene (reference sequence). The CDR3 region has the DNA TGTGCCTGGAGTACCGGGACAGCTGGAAACACCATATATTTT. This encodes CAWSTGTAGNTIYF. The full variable domain, rest sourced from reference TRBV30 and TRBJ1-3, is SQTIHQWPATLVQPVGSPLSLECTVEGTSNPNLYWYRQAAGRGLQLLFYSVGIGQISSEVPQNLSASRPQDRQFILSSKKLLLSDSGFYLCAWSTGTAGNTIYFGEGSWLTVV.

This clone was counted once. This CDR3 reads CASSPYLNNEQFF. The CDR3 DNA reads TGTGCCAGCTCACCCTACCTAAACAATGAGCAGTTCTTC. The genes are TRBV6-5 and TRBJ2-1, with unresolved D. Germline CDR1 is MNHEY and CDR2 is SVGAGI. The CDR3 has 13 amino acids. Between the trimmed V and J ends, which lost 8 bases and 5 bases, there was a span of 13 bases.

The chain employs TRBV25-1 and TRBJ1-3, with 9 nucleotides matching TRBD1. V dropped 6 bases and J dropped 3; count of bases not matched to a gene: 9. Germline CDR1 is MGHDK and CDR2 is SYGVNS. This CDR3 is 16 amino acids long. This CDR3 is CASRETGGHVGNTIYF. The CDR3 DNA follows: TGTGCCAGCAGAGAGACAGGGGGACACGTTGGAAACACCATATATTTT. Based on the CDR3 plus reference TRBV25-1 and TRBJ1-3, the full variable domain is EADIYQTPRYLVIGTGKKITLECSQTMGHDKMYWYQQDPGMELHLIHYSYGVNSTEKGDLSSESTVSRIRTEHFPLTLESARPSHTSQYLCASRETGGHVGNTIYFGEGSWLTVV.

This clone was picked up one time. The rearrangement joins TRBV30 to TRBJ1-1; the match to TRBD1 covers 7 bases. The CDR3 runs 13 residues. CDR1 GTSNPN and CDR2 SVGIG come from the germline V gene (reference sequence). J lost 3 bases, V lost 5 bases, and 6 bases had no gene match. The CDR3 nucleotides are TGTGCCTGGCGGACAGGTCGGGACACTGAAGCTTTCTTT. Translating gives CAWRTGRDTEAFF.

This chain connects TRBV5-1 to TRBJ2-3; TRBD1 agrees at 7 bases. This CDR3 has 14 amino acids. V shed 9 bases, J shed 4 bases, and the junction held 11 bases outside the gene matches. CDR1 SGHRS and CDR2 YFSETQ come from the germline V gene. The CDR3: CATSRQGGADTQYF. The CDR3 region has the DNA TGCGCCACCAGTCGACAGGGTGGCGCAGATACGCAGTATTTT.

This clone was counted a few times. The rearrangement joins TRBV6-5 to TRBJ1-1; tentatively, D is TRBD1 (5 bases). This CDR3 has 14 amino acids. Trimming removed 7 bases from V and 4 bases from J, with 16 bases in between. Germline V gene lookup returns CDR1 MNHEY and CDR2 SVGAGI. CDR3 in DNA: TGTGCCAGCAATACCAGGCGGGGGACCACTGAAGCTTTCTTT. Translating gives CASNTRRGTTEAFF.

The chain employs TRBV2 and TRBJ2-7; D may be TRBD1 (5 bases). Germline V lookup: CDR1 SNHLY, CDR2 FYNNEI. The length of the CDR3 is 13 residues. Trimming took off 6 bases at V and 2 bases at J, with 11 bases between the two ends. Written as DNA, the CDR3 is TGTGCCAGCAGATTAGACAGACCCTACGAGCAGTACTTC. This gives the protein CASRLDRPYEQYF. Full variable domain (rest looked up from reference TRBV2 and TRBJ2-7): EPEVTQTPSHQVTQMGQEVILRCVPISNHLYFYWYRQILGQKVEFLVSFYNNEISEKSEIFDDQFSVERPDGSNFTLKIRSTKLEDSAMYFCASRLDRPYEQYFGPGTRLTVT.

This clone has just a few counts. The rearrangement links TRBV6-5 to TRBJ1-1; D remains unclear. Germline loops: CDR1 MNHEY, CDR2 SVGAGI. The CDR3 runs to 15 residues. V was cut by 0 bases and J by 4 bases, with 12 bases left in between. Here the CDR3 DNA reads TGTGCCAGCAGTTACTCGAACAGCCCATTCACTGAAGCTTTCTTT. Translating gives CASSYSNSPFTEAFF.

The chain uses TRBV4-3 and TRBJ2-5; D perhaps matches TRBD1 (5 bases). The end of the DNA fits TRBJ2-7 better, so the J call may be wrong. This CDR3 is built from 13 residues. Germline CDR1 LGHNA, CDR2 YSLEER. The chain's CDR3 is CASSQDRVYEQYF. For the CDR3, the DNA is TGCGCCAGCAGCCAAGACAGGGTCTACGAGCAGTACTTC.

This chain connects TRBV29-1 to TRBJ2-6, with a weak D call TRBD1 (6 bases). CDR1 and CDR2 from the germline V gene are SQVTM and ANQGSEA. CDR3 size: 14 residues. V gave up 3 bases and J gave up 2 bases, with 8 bases separating them. As DNA, the CDR3 is TGCAGCGTTGAGTCAGGGGCTGGGGCCAACGTCCTGACTTTC. This encodes CSVESGAGANVLTF.

V usage is TRBV6-6 and J usage is TRBJ2-1, with a tentative D call TRBD1 (5 bases). The V end lost 5 bases, the J end lost 7 bases, and 21 bases lay between the germline ends. There are 16 residues in the CDR3. Germline V lookup: CDR1 MNHNY, CDR2 SVGAGI (reference sequence). CDR3 in amino acids: CASSKGSALPVNEQFF. Here the CDR3 DNA reads TGTGCCAGCAGTAAGGGGTCGGCCTTACCCGTGAATGAGCAGTTCTTC.

This chain connects TRBV6-1 to TRBJ1-5; a weak D match, TRBD1 (6 bases). The germline CDR1 and CDR2 sequences are MNHNS and SASEGT. CDR3 size: 15 residues. The V end lost 6 bases, the J end lost 1 base, and 13 bases lay between the germline ends. The CDR3 is CASRGQEQSNQPQHF. The DNA of the CDR3 is TGTGCCAGCAGGGGACAAGAACAAAGCAATCAGCCCCAGCATTTT.

The V gene is TRBV28, the J gene TRBJ1-5, with TRBD1 as a possible D gene (5 bases). V gave up 6 bases and J gave up 4 bases, with 13 bases separating them. Germline CDR1 is MDHEN and CDR2 is SYDVKM. The CDR3 loop spans 14 amino acids. The CDR3 DNA follows: TGTGCCAGCAGCGGGACTCTAGCAAATCAGCCCCAGCATTTT. Residues: CASSGTLANQPQHF.